This T cell receptor beta chain was found in a study of long-term antiretroviral therapy in people with HIV. General study findings and limits: The data indicate that diversity increased after ART but remained below transplant donor controls.

Survey level was the resolution at which the v3.0 immunoSEQ assay ran. Clones were sequenced by immunoSEQ multiplex PCR, and TCRdb holds only the in-frame ones, with some missing. This sample yields tens of thousands of clones, of which more than 85% are seen a single time; 3.1% belongs to the top ten. Details on this clone: What it binds is not known.

This sample comprised unsorted PBMCs, obtained 5.3 years after starting antiretroviral therapy. The sequence came from a man aged 45-60 years with HIV.

Here the CDR3 reads CASSEAWISLVWNTEAFF. The CDR3, as DNA: TGTGCCAGCAGTGAAGCCTGGATATCTCTAGTTTGGAACACTGAAGCTTTCTTT. The chain joins TRBV6-1 to TRBJ1-1; D call uncertain. From germline, CDR1 is MNHNS and CDR2 SASEGT. This CDR3 spans 18 amino acids. Between the trimmed V and J ends, which lost 0 bases and 1 base, there was a span of 18 bases.